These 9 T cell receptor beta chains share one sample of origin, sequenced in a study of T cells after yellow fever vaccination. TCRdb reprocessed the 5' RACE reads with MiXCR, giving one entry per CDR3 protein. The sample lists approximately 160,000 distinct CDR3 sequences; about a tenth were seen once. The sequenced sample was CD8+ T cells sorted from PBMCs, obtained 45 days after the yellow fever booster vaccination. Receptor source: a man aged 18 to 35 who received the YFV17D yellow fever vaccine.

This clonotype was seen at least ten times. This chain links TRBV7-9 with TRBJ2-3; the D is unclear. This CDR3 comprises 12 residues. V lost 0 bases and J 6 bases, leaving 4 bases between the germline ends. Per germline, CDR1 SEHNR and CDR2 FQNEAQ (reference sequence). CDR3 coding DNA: TGTGCCAGCAGCTTAGCGCTGGATACGCAGTATTTT. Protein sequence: CASSLALDTQYF.

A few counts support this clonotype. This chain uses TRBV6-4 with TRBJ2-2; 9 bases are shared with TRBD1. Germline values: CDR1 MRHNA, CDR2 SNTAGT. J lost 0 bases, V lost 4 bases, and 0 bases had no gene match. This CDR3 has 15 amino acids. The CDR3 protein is CASSGQGANTGELFF. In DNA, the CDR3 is TGTGCCAGCAGTGGACAGGGGGCGAACACCGGGGAGCTGTTTTTT.

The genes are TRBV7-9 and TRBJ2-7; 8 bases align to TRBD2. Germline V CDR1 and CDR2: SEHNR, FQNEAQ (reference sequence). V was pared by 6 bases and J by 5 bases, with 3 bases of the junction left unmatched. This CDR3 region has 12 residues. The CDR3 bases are TGTGCCAGCAGATCGACTAGCGACGAGCAGTACTTC. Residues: CASRSTSDEQYF.

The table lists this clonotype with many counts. The CDR3 bases are TGCGCCAGCAGCCAAGATGGGGATCAGCCCCAGCATTTT. Amino acids: CASSQDGDQPQHF. J is TRBJ1-5 and V is TRBV4-3, with D hard to call. The CDR3 totals 13 residues. Trimming took 0 bases from V and 5 from J, leaving 5 bases between them. Germline V CDR1 and CDR2: LGHNA, YSLEER.

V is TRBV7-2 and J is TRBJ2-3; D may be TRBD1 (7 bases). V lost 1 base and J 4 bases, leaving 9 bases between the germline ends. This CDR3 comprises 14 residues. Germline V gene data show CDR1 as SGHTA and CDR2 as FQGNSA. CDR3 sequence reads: CASSLGRGPDTQYF. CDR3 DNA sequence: TGTGCCAGCAGCTTAGGGAGGGGGCCAGATACGCAGTATTTT.

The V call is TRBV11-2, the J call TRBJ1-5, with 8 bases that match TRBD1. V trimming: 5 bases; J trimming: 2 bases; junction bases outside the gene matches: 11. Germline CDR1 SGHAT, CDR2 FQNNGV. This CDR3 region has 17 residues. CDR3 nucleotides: TGTGCCAGCAGCATGAGGGACAGGTCCTTTCGCAATCAGCCCCAGCATTTT. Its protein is CASSMRDRSFRNQPQHF. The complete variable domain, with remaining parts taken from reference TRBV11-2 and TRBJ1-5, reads EAGVAQSPRYKIIEKRQSVAFWCNPISGHATLYWYQQILGQGPKLLIQFQNNGVVDDSQLPKDRFSAERLKGVDSTLKIQPAKLEDSAVYLCASSMRDRSFRNQPQHFGDGTRLSIL.

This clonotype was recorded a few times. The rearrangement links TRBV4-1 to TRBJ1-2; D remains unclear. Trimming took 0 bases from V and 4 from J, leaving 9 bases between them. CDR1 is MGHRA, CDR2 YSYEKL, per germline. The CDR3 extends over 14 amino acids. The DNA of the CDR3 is TGCGCCAGCAGCCAAGAGACCTCGTCCTATGGCTACACCTTC. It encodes CASSQETSSYGYTF.

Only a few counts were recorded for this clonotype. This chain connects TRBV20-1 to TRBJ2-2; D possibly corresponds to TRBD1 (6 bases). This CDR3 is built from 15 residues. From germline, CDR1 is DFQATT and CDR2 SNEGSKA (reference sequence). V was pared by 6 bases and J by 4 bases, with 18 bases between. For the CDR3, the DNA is TGCAGTGCAATATGGCAGGGGCTCGGCACCGGGGAGCTGTTTTTT. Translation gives CSAIWQGLGTGELFF.

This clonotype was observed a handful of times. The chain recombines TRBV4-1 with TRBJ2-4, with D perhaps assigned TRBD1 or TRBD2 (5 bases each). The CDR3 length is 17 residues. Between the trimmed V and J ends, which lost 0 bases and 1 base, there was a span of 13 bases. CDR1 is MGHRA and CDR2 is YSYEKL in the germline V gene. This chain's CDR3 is CASSQDTPWGAKNIQYF. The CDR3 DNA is TGCGCCAGCAGCCAAGATACCCCATGGGGGGCCAAAAACATTCAGTACTTC.